This TCR beta chain comes out of a study of T cell repertoires in cytomegalovirus infection (dated by TCRdb to between 2018 and 2021). Regarding the research as a whole: Alongside well-studied HLA-B-restricted epitopes, the peptide stimulations were aimed at recently identified HLA-C-restricted CMV epitopes, whose presentation resists viral immunomodulation. The HLA type of each donor mattered for the analysis, because public TCR beta signatures pointed to carriage of CMV infection along with the matching HLA type. What the research found in general, with its limitations: The ex vivo response was dominated by HLA-C-restricted CMV-specific TCR beta clonotypes, which also provided the single most frequent clonotype in two of eight donors. In both this cohort and an independent roughly 400-donor cohort, the cumulative frequency of public TCR beta family members distinguished carriers of CMV infection plus the relevant HLA type.

Sequencing used an Illumina HiSeq 1500. The public reads were reanalyzed by TCRdb: fastp trimming at Q25, MiXCR alignment, in-frame beta chains only. When rows share a CDR3 protein, they turn into one entry using the most common DNA and genes. The sample table contains around 25,000 distinct CDR3 sequences; only one count was recorded for over 15% of them. The ten largest make up roughly 80% of the sample. The junction shows trimming of 1 base on V and 0 bases on J, and the gene matches do not reach 3 bases of it. Inclusive of the bounding cysteine and phenylalanine, the CDR3 is 17 residues long. This entry keeps only the CDR3 DNA: 51 bases, framed from base 1. CDR1 and CDR2 (SGHAT, FQNNGV) derive from the germline V gene. The sample's treatment or condition, from its label and the paper: in vitro stimulation with specific CMV peptide epitopes to enrich CMV-specific T cells. A word on this clonotype: Its antigen remains undetermined. No much larger clone exists at a distance of one base, and base qualities are not known.

The starting material was CD8+ T cells from cultured PBMCs, obtained from culture after CMV antigen stimulation. The sequence joins TRBV11-2 to TRBJ2-1; 10 bases in the middle match TRBD2. This receptor was obtained from a human donor in good health (CMV status not recorded). Some clones in this sample may be carry-over from other donors' samples. The CDR3 is CASSLAASGSSYNEQFF. The nucleotide sequence reads as follows: TGTGCCAGCAGCTTAGCGGCTAGCGGGAGCTCCTACAATGAGCAGTTCTTC.